Sequencing of this T cell receptor beta chain was carried out in a study of OX40 agonist ivuxolimab in advanced cancers. About the study: Patients were roughly 83% male with ages roughly 23 to 79, mean approximately 58. People who had prior anti-PD-1, anti-PD-L1 or anti-CTLA-4 therapy could take part, and less than 50% had some.

V gave up 4 bases and J gave up 7 bases; unmatched junction bases: 4. Looked up from germline, CDR1 is SGHDT and CDR2 is YYEEEE. The CDR3 is 14 residues long. Here immunoSEQ multiplex PCR was the method, and the copy in TCRdb shows in-frame clones only, minus some. The table records around 80,000 clones, 85% to 90% of them present only once. This receptor was obtained from an adult with an advanced solid tumor such as melanoma, head and neck, liver or kidney cancer. The sample in question was CD4+ or CD8+ T cells sorted from blood, obtained in a trial of the OX40 agonist ivuxolimab. This chain joins TRBV5-6 and TRBJ2-1, with TRBD1 matching 11 bases. Here the CDR3 DNA reads TGTGCCAGCAGCAAAGGGACAGGGGGAAATGAGCAGTTCTTC. Translating it yields CASSKGTGGNEQFF.